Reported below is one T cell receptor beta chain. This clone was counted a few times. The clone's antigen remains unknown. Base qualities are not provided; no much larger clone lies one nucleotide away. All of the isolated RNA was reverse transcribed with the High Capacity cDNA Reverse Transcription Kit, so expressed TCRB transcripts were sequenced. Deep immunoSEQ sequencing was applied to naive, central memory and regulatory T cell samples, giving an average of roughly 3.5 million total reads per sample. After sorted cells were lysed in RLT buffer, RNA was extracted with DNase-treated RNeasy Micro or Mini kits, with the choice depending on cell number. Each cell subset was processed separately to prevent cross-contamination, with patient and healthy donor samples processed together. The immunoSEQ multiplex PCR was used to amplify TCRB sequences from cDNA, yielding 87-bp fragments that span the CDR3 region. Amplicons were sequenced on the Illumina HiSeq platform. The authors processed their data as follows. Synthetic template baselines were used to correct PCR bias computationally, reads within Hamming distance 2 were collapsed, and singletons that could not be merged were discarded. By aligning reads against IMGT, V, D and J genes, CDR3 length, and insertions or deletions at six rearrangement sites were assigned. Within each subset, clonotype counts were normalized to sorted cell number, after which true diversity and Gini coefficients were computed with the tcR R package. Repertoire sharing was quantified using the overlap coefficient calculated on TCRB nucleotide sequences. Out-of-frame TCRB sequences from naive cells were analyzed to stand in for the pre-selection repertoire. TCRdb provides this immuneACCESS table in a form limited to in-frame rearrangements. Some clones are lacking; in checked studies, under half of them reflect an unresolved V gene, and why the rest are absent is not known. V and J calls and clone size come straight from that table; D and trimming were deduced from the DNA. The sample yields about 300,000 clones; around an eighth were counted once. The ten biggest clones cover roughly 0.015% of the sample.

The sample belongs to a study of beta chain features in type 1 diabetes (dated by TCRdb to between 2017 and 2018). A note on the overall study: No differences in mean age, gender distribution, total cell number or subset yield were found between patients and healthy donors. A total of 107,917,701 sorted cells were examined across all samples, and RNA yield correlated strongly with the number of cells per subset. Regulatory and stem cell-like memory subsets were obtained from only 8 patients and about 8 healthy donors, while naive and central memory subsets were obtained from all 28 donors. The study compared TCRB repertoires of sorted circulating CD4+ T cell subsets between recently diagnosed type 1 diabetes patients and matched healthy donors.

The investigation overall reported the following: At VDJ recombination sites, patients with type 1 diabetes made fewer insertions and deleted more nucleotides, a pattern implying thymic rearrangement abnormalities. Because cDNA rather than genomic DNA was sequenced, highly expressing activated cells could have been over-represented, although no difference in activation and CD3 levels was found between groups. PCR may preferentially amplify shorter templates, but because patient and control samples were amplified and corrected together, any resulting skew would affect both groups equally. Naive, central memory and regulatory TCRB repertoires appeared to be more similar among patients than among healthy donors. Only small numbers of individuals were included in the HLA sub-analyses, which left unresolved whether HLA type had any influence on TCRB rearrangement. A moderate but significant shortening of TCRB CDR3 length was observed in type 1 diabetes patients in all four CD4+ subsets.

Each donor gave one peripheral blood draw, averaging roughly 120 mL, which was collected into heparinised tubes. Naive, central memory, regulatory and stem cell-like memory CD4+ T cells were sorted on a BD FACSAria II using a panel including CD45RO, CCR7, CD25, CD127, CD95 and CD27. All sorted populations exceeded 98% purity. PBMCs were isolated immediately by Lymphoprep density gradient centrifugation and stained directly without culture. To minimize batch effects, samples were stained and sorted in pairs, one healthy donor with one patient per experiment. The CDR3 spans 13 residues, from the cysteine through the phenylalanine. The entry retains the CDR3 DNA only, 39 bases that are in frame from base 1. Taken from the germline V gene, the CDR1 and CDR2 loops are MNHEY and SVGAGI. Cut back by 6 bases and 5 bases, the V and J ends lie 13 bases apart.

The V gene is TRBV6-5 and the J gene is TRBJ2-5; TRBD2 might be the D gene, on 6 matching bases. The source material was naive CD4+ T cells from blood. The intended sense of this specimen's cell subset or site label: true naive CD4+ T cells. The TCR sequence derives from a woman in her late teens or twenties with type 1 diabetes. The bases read TGTGCCAGCAGACCGGGAGTCGGGGAGACCCAGTACTTC. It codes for CASRPGVGETQYF.